These 27 T cell receptor beta chains originate from one sample sequenced in a study of shared clonotypes between healthy human individuals. The table came from immunoSEQ multiplex PCR; TCRdb's copy has only in-frame clones and leaves some out. The repertoire holds 700,000 to 950,000 clones, 90% to 97% seen once, with about 0.25% in the top ten. CD45RO negativity and positive selection for CCR7 defined naive CD8 cells, a population that excluded terminally differentiated effector memory CD45RA+ cells. Input material: naive CD8+ T cells sorted from blood. Receptors originate from a man aged 25 to 40 in good health.

The DNA of the CDR3 is TGTGCCAGCAGCATGGGACAGAACACTGAAGCTTTCTTT. Translation gives CASSMGQNTEAFF. The chain combines TRBV7-9 with TRBJ1-1, with D perhaps matching TRBD1 (6 bases). From germline, CDR1 is SEHNR and CDR2 FQNEAQ (reference sequence). V lost 5 bases to trimming and J lost 1 base, with 8 bases between them. This CDR3 is 13 amino acids long.

CDR3: CASSLRQDRFIPYEQYF. The CDR3 DNA reads as TGTGCCAGCAGCCTCCGACAGGACCGTTTTATACCCTACGAGCAGTACTTC. This chain joins TRBV14 and TRBJ2-7; possibly TRBD1 for D (6 bases). V lost 4 bases and J lost 2, with 21 bases in between. This CDR3 contains 17 residues. Germline lookup yields CDR1 SGHDN and CDR2 FVKESK. Variable domain in full (rest from reference TRBV14 and TRBJ2-7): EAGVTQFPSHSVIEKGQTVTLRCDPISGHDNLYWYRRVMGKEIKFLLHFVKESKQDESGMPNNRFLAERTGGTYSTLKVQPAELEDSGVYFCASSLRQDRFIPYEQYFGPGTRLTVT.

The chain combines TRBV7-9 with TRBJ1-2; no clear D. V gave up 1 base and J gave up 5 bases, with 8 bases separating them. Germline CDR1 is SEHNR and CDR2 is FQNEAQ (reference sequence). The CDR3 covers 13 residues. The CDR3 coding sequence is TGTGCCAGCAGCTTAGTATTGGATTATGGCTACACCTTC. Residues: CASSLVLDYGYTF.

Of note for this clone: Other DNA sequences of this sample code for an identical CDR3. The rearrangement uses TRBV7-9 and TRBJ2-7; TRBD1 might be the D (5 bases). CDR3 length: 12 amino acids. Germline CDR1 and CDR2: SEHNR and FQNEAQ (reference sequence). V dropped 5 bases and J dropped 5 bases, with 10 bases sitting between them. The CDR3 DNA follows: TGTGCCAGCAGCACCCAGGGAAACGAGCAGTACTTC. Its protein product is CASSTQGNEQYF.

This chain connects TRBV7-9 to TRBJ2-7; 14 bases fit TRBD2. The J segment lost 7 bases and the V segment lost 5 bases, leaving 7 bases of the junction unmatched. CDR3 length: 15 amino acids. Germline assignment: CDR1 SEHNR and CDR2 FQNEAQ (reference sequence). CDR3 bases: TGTGCCAGCAGCAGGGGACTAGCGGGAGCTCAAGAGCAGTACTTC. It yields the protein CASSRGLAGAQEQYF.

V is TRBV4-1 and J is TRBJ1-5; TRBD1 is a possible D gene (6 bases). Trimming cost V 0 bases and J 2 bases, with 17 bases left between them. CDR3 length: 18 residues. The germline V gene has CDR1 MGHRA and CDR2 YSYEKL. CDR3: CASSQETGHGWGNQPQHF. DNA for the CDR3: TGCGCCAGCAGCCAAGAGACGGGACACGGTTGGGGCAATCAGCCCCAGCATTTT.

This chain uses TRBV2 with TRBJ1-2, with D maybe TRBD1 (5 bases). CDR1 SNHLY and CDR2 FYNNEI come from the germline V gene. The CDR3 is 12 amino acids. Trimming took off 8 bases at V and 8 bases at J, with 15 bases between the two ends. As DNA, the CDR3 is TGTGCCAGCGAGGGACGACAAAACGGCTACACCTTC. Its protein is CASEGRQNGYTF.

The rearrangement joins TRBV5-1 to TRBJ1-1; 7 bases line up with TRBD1. The CDR3 loop spans 12 amino acids. Germline loops: CDR1 SGHRS, CDR2 YFSETQ. V was pared by 4 bases and J by 8 bases, with 5 bases of the junction left unmatched. CDR3 sequence: CASSVRGAEAFF. The DNA for the CDR3 is TGCGCCAGCAGCGTCAGGGGGGCGGAAGCTTTCTTT.

This chain connects TRBV4-1 to TRBJ1-1; 9 nucleotides match TRBD1. CDR3 length equals 14 residues. From germline, CDR1 is MGHRA and CDR2 YSYEKL. V trimming: 4 bases; J trimming: 4 bases; junction bases outside the gene matches: 4. CDR3 in DNA: TGCGCCAGCAGCCCGGACAGGGGCCGCACTGAAGCTTTCTTT. Translated: CASSPDRGRTEAFF.

The chain employs TRBV5-8 and TRBJ2-5, with 12 nucleotides matching TRBD1. CDR1 and CDR2 (germline): SGHTS, YDEGEE. V was clipped by 4 bases and J by 1 base; unmatched bases: 14. The CDR3 length is 19 residues. Written as DNA, the CDR3 is TGTGCCAGCAGCGTACCGGGACAGGGGGCGCGGGTAGCCCAAGAGACCCAGTACTTC. This codes for CASSVPGQGARVAQETQYF. Based on the CDR3 plus reference TRBV5-8 and TRBJ2-5, the full variable domain is EAGVTQSPTHLIKTRGQQATLRCSPISGHTSVYWYQQALGLGLQFLLWYDEGEERNRGNFPPRFSGRQFPNYSSELNVNALELEDSALYLCASSVPGQGARVAQETQYFGPGTRLLVL.

The chain couples TRBV6-4 to TRBJ2-3; 9 nucleotides match TRBD2. This CDR3 contains 17 residues. Germline V gene lookup returns CDR1 MRHNA and CDR2 SNTAGT. Losses at the gene ends were 6 bases for V and 5 bases for J; bases not matched to a gene: 15. The DNA of the CDR3 is TGTGCCAGCAGGTTCCATTGGGCTAGCGGGACCCAAGATACGCAGTATTTT. Protein: CASRFHWASGTQDTQYF.

The genes are TRBV2 and TRBJ2-3; D gene uncertain. CDR1 SNHLY and CDR2 FYNNEI come from the germline V gene. The V and J ends lost 6 bases and 3 bases respectively, with 10 bases between them. This CDR3 has 13 amino acids. CDR3: CASSRWSTDTQYF. The CDR3 DNA is TGTGCCAGCAGCCGCTGGTCGACAGATACGCAGTATTTT. Full variable domain (missing parts from reference TRBV2 and TRBJ2-3): EPEVTQTPSHQVTQMGQEVILRCVPISNHLYFYWYRQILGQKVEFLVSFYNNEISEKSEIFDDQFSVERPDGSNFTLKIRSTKLEDSAMYFCASSRWSTDTQYFGPGTRLTVL.

The chain is built from TRBV7-9 and TRBJ2-7; D remains ambiguous. Trimming cost V 2 bases and J 2 bases, with 10 bases left between them. The CDR3 totals 14 residues. Germline lookup yields CDR1 SEHNR and CDR2 FQNEAQ (reference sequence). The CDR3 DNA sequence: TGTGCCAGCAGCTTATCGGACCCAGCCTACGAGCAGTACTTC. This gives the protein CASSLSDPAYEQYF.

In its sample, this clone was seen once. The chain couples TRBV4-1 to TRBJ2-1; TRBD1 might be the D (5 bases). Germline CDR1 MGHRA, CDR2 YSYEKL. V was clipped by 4 bases and J by 9 bases, with 13 bases between them. The CDR3 runs to 13 residues. The CDR3 sequence: CASSPESQGEQFF. The CDR3 DNA is TGCGCCAGCAGCCCCGAGTCCCAGGGTGAGCAGTTCTTC.

The V and J genes are TRBV7-6 and TRBJ2-3; D is ambiguous. From germline, CDR1 is SGHVS and CDR2 FNYEAQ. This CDR3 region has 11 residues. V was trimmed by 10 bases and J by 4 bases, leaving 9 bases between them. CDR3 region: CATAMADTQYF. CDR3 nucleotide sequence: TGTGCCACAGCAATGGCAGATACGCAGTATTTT.

The genes are TRBV29-1 and TRBJ2-1; D may be TRBD1 (6 bases). Trimming removed 6 bases from V and 4 bases from J, with 10 bases in between. Germline V gene lookup returns CDR1 SQVTM and CDR2 ANQGSEA. CDR3 length: 12 amino acids. The CDR3 loop is CSVDDRYNEQFF. The CDR3 DNA follows: TGCAGCGTCGACGACAGGTACAATGAGCAGTTCTTC.

The rearrangement joins TRBV23-1 to TRBJ1-1; D perhaps matches TRBD1 (5 bases). TRBV23-1 belongs to the ORF category, with a function that is uncertain. The CDR3 has 14 amino acids. V was shortened by 6 bases and J by 11 bases, with 22 bases between the two germline ends. CDR3: CASSTGTFLRGAFF. DNA for the CDR3: TGCGCCAGCAGCACCGGGACGTTCCTCCGGGGGGCTTTCTTT.

This clone was observed once. This chain connects TRBV27 to TRBJ1-2, with TRBD1 matching 7 bases. Germline CDR1 and CDR2: MNHEY and SMNVEV (reference sequence). This CDR3 spans 15 amino acids. With 2 bases clipped from V and 6 bases from J, the junction kept 9 bases outside the gene matches. The CDR3 sequence: CASSLTTGSGDGYTF. The CDR3, as DNA: TGTGCCAGCAGTTTAACGACAGGGTCGGGGGATGGCTACACCTTC.

The genes are TRBV6-5 and TRBJ2-5; possibly TRBD2 for D (5 bases). CDR1 is MNHEY and CDR2 is SVGAGI in the germline V gene. The CDR3 runs 11 residues. V was clipped by 0 bases and J by 10 bases, with 6 bases between them. The CDR3 sequence: CASSYSEGQYF. CDR3 sequence (DNA): TGTGCCAGCAGTTACTCCGAGGGCCAGTACTTC.

The chain joins TRBV2 to TRBJ1-1, with unresolved D. V shed 6 bases and J shed 0 bases, with 11 bases lying between them. Germline lookup yields CDR1 SNHLY and CDR2 FYNNEI. The CDR3 length is 14 residues. CDR3 DNA sequence: TGTGCCAGCAGCGCTAGCGGTCTGAACACTGAAGCTTTCTTT. Protein product: CASSASGLNTEAFF.

V gene TRBV10-3 combines with J gene TRBJ2-7; TRBD2 matches 9 bases. The ends lost 4 bases at V and 3 bases at J; junction bases unmatched: 4. The CDR3 has 14 amino acids. Per germline, CDR1 ENHRY and CDR2 SYGVKD. The CDR3 protein is CAISVGTSLYEQYF. The CDR3 coding sequence is TGTGCCATCAGTGTCGGGACTAGCCTCTACGAGCAGTACTTC.

The rearrangement links TRBV18 to TRBJ2-1, with 7 positions matching TRBD1. Germline V gives CDR1 KGHSH, CDR2 LQKENI. Trimming cost V 6 bases and J 5 bases; bases outside gene matches: 10. CDR3 length equals 15 residues. The CDR3 bases are TGTGCCAGCTCTCCTCAGACCCAGGGGGACAATGAGCAGTTCTTC. Amino acid sequence: CASSPQTQGDNEQFF.

The chain recombines TRBV5-5 with TRBJ2-3, with D unclear. Germline assignment: CDR1 SGHKS and CDR2 YYEKEE (reference sequence). CDR3 size: 15 residues. Trimming pared 4 bases from V and 0 bases from J, leaving 12 bases between. The CDR3 DNA reads TGTGCCAGCAGCCAACAACCCCCCAGCACAGATACGCAGTATTTT. Encoded protein: CASSQQPPSTDTQYF.

This clone was picked up one time. This sequence joins TRBV9 and TRBJ1-2, with D possibly TRBD1 on 5 matching bases. This CDR3 has 15 amino acids. Trimming cost V 4 bases and J 2 bases, with 15 bases left between them. The germline V gene encodes CDR1 SGDLS and CDR2 YYNGEE. The CDR3 protein is CASSKRDGSNYGYTF. The CDR3 bases are TGTGCCAGCAGCAAAAGGGACGGATCAAACTATGGCTACACCTTC.

This chain links TRBV6-6 with TRBJ1-4, with TRBD1 as a possible D gene (5 bases). Germline loops: CDR1 MNHNY, CDR2 SVGAGI (reference sequence). V lost 0 bases and J lost 2, with 10 bases in between. The CDR3 totals 16 residues. The chain's CDR3 is CASSYSGGGTNEKLFF. The CDR3 bases are TGTGCCAGCAGTTACTCTGGGGGAGGCACTAATGAAAAACTGTTTTTT.

This sequence joins TRBV5-1 and TRBJ2-3; D unresolved. Germline lookup yields CDR1 SGHRS and CDR2 YFSETQ. The CDR3 sequence is 13 residues long. The V end lost 0 bases, the J end lost 6 bases, and 8 bases lay between the germline ends. CDR3 coding DNA: TGCGCCAGCAGCTTGGTAATGAGGGATACGCAGTATTTT. This sequence encodes CASSLVMRDTQYF. Combining the CDR3 with reference TRBV5-1 and TRBJ2-3 gives the whole variable domain KAGVTQTPRYLIKTRGQQVTLSCSPISGHRSVSWYQQTPGQGLQFLFEYFSETQRNKGNFPGRFSGRQFSNSRSEMNVSTLELGDSALYLCASSLVMRDTQYFGPGTRLTVL.

The chain uses TRBV7-3 and TRBJ1-5, with no clear D. Germline V gives CDR1 SGHTA, CDR2 FQGTGA. Deletions cut 2 bases from V and 8 bases from J, with 10 bases between. This CDR3 spans 13 amino acids. The CDR3 nucleotides read TGTGCCAGCAGCTTAGGATTTTTGGAGCCCCAGCATTTT. As protein: CASSLGFLEPQHF.